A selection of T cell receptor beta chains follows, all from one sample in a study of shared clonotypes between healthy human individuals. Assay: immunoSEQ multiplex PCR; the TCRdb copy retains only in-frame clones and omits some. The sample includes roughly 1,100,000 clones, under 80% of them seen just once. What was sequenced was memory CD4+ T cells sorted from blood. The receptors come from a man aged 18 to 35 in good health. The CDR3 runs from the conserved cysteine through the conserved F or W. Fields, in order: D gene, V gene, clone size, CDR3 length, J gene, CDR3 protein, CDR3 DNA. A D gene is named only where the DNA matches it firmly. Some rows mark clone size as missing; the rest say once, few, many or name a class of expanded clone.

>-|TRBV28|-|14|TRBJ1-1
CASSFRALNTEAFF
TGTGCCAGCAGTTTCCGGGCCCTTAACACTGAAGCTTTCTTT
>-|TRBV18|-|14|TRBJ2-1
CASSPPTGTDEQFF
TGTGCCAGCTCACCACCAACAGGCACGGATGAGCAGTTCTTC
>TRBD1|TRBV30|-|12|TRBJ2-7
CAWGTGLTVQYF
TGTGCCTGGGGGACAGGGCTTACTGTGCAGTACTTC
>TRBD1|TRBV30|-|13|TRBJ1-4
CAWSGDSGLKLFF
TGTGCCTGGAGTGGGGACAGCGGTCTGAAACTGTTTTTT
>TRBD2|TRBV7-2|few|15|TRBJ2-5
CASSYLGGTGETQYF
TGTGCCAGCAGCTATTTGGGGGGGACTGGTGAGACCCAGTACTTC
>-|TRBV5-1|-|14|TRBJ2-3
CASRDGSSTDTQYF
TGCGCCAGCAGGGACGGCTCTAGCACAGATACGCAGTATTTT
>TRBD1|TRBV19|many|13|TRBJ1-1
CASSDRVKTEAFF
TGTGCCAGTAGCGACAGGGTAAAGACTGAAGCTTTCTTT
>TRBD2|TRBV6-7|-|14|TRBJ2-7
CASSPRPGTREQYF
TGTGCCAGCAGTCCCCGTCCCGGGACTAGGGAGCAGTACTTC
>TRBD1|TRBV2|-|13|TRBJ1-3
CASSLDRVDTIYF
TGTGCCAGCAGTCTAGACAGGGTTGACACCATATATTTT
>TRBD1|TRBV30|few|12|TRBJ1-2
CAWSPGQGEYTF
TGTGCCTGGAGTCCGGGACAGGGGGAGTACACCTTC
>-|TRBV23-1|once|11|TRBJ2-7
CASSPRREQYF
TGCGCCAGCAGTCCGCGGAGGGAGCAGTACTTC
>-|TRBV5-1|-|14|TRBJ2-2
CASRQTGNTGELFF
TGCGCCAGCAGACAGACAGGGAACACCGGGGAGCTGTTTTTT
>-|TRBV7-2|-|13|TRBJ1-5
CASTREGNQPQHF
TGTGCCAGCACCCGGGAGGGCAATCAGCCCCAGCATTTT
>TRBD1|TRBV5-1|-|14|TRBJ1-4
CASSSQGAGEKLFF
TGCGCCAGCAGCTCACAGGGGGCAGGGGAAAAACTGTTTTTT
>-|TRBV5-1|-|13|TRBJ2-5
CASSLVGGGPPYF
TGCGCCAGCAGCTTGGTTGGAGGGGGACCACCCTACTTC
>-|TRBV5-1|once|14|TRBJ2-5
CASSPAPSQETQYF
TGCGCCAGCAGCCCCGCACCCAGTCAAGAGACCCAGTACTTC
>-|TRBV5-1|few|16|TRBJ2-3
CASSLEPGRREDTQYF
TGCGCCAGCAGCTTGGAACCGGGGCGCCGAGAAGATACGCAGTATTTT
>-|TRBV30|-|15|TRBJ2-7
CAWSRPGVASYEQYF
TGTGCCTGGAGTAGACCGGGAGTTGCTTCGTACGAGCAGTACTTC
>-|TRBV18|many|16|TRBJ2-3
CASSPPTRTSTDTQYF
TGTGCCAGCTCACCACCCACGAGGACGAGCACAGATACGCAGTATTTT
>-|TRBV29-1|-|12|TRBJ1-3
CSVGISGNTIYF
TGCAGCGTTGGGATCTCTGGAAACACCATATATTTT
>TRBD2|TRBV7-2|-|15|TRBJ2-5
CASSLGAGDGETQYF
TGTGCCAGCAGCTTAGGGGCGGGAGACGGGGAGACCCAGTACTTC
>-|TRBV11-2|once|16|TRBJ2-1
CASSSRGVGDYNEQFF
TGTGCCAGCAGCAGTCGCGGGGTTGGGGACTACAATGAGCAGTTCTTC
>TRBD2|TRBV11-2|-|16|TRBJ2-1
CASSPMGLAGGGEQFF
TGTGCCAGCAGCCCTATGGGACTAGCGGGAGGGGGGGAGCAGTTCTTC
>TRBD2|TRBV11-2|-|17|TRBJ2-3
CASSLGLAGGHADTQYF
TGTGCCAGCAGCTTGGGACTAGCGGGGGGGCACGCAGATACGCAGTATTTT
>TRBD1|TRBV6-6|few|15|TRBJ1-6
CASRDGQGHNSPLHF
TGTGCCAGCAGAGACGGACAGGGTCACAACTCACCCCTCCACTTT
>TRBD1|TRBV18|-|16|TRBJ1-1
CASSPRNTGANTEAFF
TGTGCCAGCTCACCACGAAATACAGGGGCAAACACTGAAGCTTTCTTT
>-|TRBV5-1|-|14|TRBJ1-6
CASAQGSDNSPLHF
TGCGCCAGCGCCCAGGGGAGTGATAATTCACCCCTCCACTTT
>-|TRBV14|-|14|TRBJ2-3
CASSPWGDLDTQYF
TGTGCCAGCAGCCCCTGGGGGGATTTAGATACGCAGTATTTT
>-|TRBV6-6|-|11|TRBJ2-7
CASSSDRKHIF
TGTGCCAGCAGCTCCGACAGAAAGCACATTTTC
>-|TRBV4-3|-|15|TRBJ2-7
CASSQDAGLPYEQYF
TGCGCCAGCAGCCAAGATGCGGGGTTACCCTACGAGCAGTACTTC
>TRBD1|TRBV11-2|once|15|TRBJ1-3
CASSSGQGSGNTIYF
TGTGCCAGCAGCTCAGGACAGGGCTCTGGAAACACCATATATTTT
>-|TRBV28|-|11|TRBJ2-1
CATHEGPRQFF
TGTGCCACGCACGAGGGACCTAGACAGTTCTTC
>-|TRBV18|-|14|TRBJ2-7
CASSPSAGFHEQYF
TGTGCCAGCTCACCTTCGGCAGGGTTCCACGAGCAGTACTTC
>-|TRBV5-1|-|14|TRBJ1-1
CASSFRGMSTEAFF
TGCGCCAGCAGCTTCCGGGGAATGAGCACTGAAGCTTTCTTT